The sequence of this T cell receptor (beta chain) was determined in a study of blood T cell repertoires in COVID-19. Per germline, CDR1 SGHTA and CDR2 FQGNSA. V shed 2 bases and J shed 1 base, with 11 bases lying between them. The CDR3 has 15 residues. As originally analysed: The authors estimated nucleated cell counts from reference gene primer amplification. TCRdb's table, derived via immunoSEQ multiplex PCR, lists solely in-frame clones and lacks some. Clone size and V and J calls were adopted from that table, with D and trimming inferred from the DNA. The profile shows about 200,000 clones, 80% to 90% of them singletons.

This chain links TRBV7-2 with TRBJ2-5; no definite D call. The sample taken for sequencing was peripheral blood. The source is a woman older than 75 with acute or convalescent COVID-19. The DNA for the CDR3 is TGTGCCAGCAGCTTACTTCCGTCGGGCCAAGAGACCCAGTACTTC. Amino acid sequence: CASSLLPSGQETQYF.